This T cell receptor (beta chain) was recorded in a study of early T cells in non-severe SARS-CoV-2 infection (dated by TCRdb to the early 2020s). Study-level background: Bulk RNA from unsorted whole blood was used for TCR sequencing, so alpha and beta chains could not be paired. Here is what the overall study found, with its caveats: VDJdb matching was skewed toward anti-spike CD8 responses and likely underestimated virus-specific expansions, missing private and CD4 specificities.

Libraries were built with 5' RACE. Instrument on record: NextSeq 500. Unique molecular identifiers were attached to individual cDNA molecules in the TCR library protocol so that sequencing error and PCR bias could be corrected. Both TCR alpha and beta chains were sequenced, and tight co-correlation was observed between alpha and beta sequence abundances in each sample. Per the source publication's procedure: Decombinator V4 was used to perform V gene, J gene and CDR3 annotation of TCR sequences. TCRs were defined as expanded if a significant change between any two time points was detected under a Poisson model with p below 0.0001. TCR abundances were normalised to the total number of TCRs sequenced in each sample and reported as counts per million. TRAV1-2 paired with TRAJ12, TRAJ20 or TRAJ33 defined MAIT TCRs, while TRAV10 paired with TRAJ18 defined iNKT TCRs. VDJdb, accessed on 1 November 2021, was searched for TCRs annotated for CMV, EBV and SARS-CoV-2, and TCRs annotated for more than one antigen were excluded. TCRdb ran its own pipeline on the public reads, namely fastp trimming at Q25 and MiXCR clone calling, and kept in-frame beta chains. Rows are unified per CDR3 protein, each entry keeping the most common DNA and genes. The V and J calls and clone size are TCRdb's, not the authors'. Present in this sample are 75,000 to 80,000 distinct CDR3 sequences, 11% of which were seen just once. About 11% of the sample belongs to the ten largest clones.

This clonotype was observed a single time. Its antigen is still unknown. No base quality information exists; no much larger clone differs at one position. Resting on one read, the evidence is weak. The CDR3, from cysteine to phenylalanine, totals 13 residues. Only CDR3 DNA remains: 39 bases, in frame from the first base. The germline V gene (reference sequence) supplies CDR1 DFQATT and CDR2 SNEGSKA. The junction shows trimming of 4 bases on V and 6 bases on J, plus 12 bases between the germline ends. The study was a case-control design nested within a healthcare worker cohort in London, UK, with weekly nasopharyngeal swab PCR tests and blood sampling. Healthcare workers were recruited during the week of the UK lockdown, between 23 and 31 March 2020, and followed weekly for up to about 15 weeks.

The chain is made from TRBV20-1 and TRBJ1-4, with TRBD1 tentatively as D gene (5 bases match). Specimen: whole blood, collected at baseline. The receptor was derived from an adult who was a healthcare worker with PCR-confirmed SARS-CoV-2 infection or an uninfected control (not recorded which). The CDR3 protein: CSATWGMHEKLFF. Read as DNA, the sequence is TGCAGTGCTACCTGGGGCATGCATGAAAAACTGTTTTTT.